The 25 T cell receptor beta chains below all came from one sample that was sequenced in a study of blood T cell repertoires in COVID-19. TCRdb keeps only in-frame clones here, not all; method: immunoSEQ multiplex PCR. The sample holds under 200,000 clones, 70% to 90% seen once. Sequencing was performed on peripheral blood. The source is a man in his forties with acute or convalescent COVID-19.

This rearrangement joins TRBV4-2 to TRBJ1-1; possible D gene TRBD1, 5 bases. Germline CDR1 LGHNA, CDR2 YNFKEQ. This CDR3 is built from 11 residues. V dropped 1 base and J dropped 10 bases, with 7 bases sitting between them. This CDR3 reads CASSQAGRAFF. CDR3 DNA sequence: TGTGCCAGCAGCCAAGCAGGGCGAGCTTTCTTT.

The chain couples TRBV5-1 to TRBJ2-5; 7 bases line up with TRBD2. The germline gives CDR1 SGHRS, CDR2 YFSETQ. With V trimmed by 0 bases and J by 5 bases, 7 bases remained unmatched. The CDR3 is 15 residues long. The CDR3 sequence is CASSLEGRGGETQYF. The CDR3 DNA reads TGCGCCAGCAGCTTGGAGGGACGCGGGGGTGAGACCCAGTACTTC. Combining the CDR3 with reference TRBV5-1 and TRBJ2-5 gives the whole variable domain KAGVTQTPRYLIKTRGQQVTLSCSPISGHRSVSWYQQTPGQGLQFLFEYFSETQRNKGNFPGRFSGRQFSNSRSEMNVSTLELGDSALYLCASSLEGRGGETQYFGPGTRLLVL.

This sequence joins TRBV6-2 or TRBV6-3 and TRBJ1-2; 7 nucleotides align to TRBD1. The CDR3 contains 13 residues. The trim removed 6 bases at V and 8 bases at J, leaving 9 bases unmatched. Germline CDR1 reads MNHEY; CDR2 reads SVGEGT. The CDR3 reads CASSQGQVPGYTF. The CDR3 DNA is TGTGCCAGCAGCCAAGGACAGGTCCCCGGCTACACCTTC.

This chain uses TRBV27 with TRBJ2-3; weak D call: TRBD1 (6 bases). V lost 7 bases and J 1 base, leaving 9 bases between the germline ends. CDR3 length equals 13 residues. CDR1 MNHEY and CDR2 SMNVEV come from the germline V gene (reference sequence). CDR3 in amino acids: CASKRTGTDTQYF. The CDR3 DNA is TGTGCCAGCAAACGGACAGGCACAGATACGCAGTATTTT.

The chain joins TRBV9 to TRBJ1-2; 10 bases align to TRBD1. The V gene end was trimmed by 7 bases and the J gene end by 6 bases; junction bases not matched to a gene: 6. This CDR3 is 13 amino acids long. Per the germline V gene, CDR1 is SGDLS and CDR2 is YYNGEE. This chain's CDR3 is CASSPGQGNGYTF. CDR3 DNA: TGTGCCAGCTCACCGGGACAGGGGAATGGCTACACCTTC.

The V call is TRBV11-2, the J call TRBJ1-1; TRBD1 aligns across 7 bases. V lost 4 bases and J lost 4; bases outside the gene matches: 6. The length of the CDR3 is 14 residues. Germline CDR1 reads SGHAT; CDR2 reads FQNNGV. In DNA, the CDR3 is TGTGCCAGCAGCTCCCAGGGGGGAGCCACTGAAGCTTTCTTT. This sequence encodes CASSSQGGATEAFF.

The chain links TRBV19 to TRBJ1-6, with 8 bases that match TRBD1. The CDR3 runs to 15 residues. Germline CDR1 LNHDA, CDR2 SQIVND (reference sequence). The ends lost 3 bases at V and 8 bases at J; junction bases unmatched: 6. In nucleotides, the CDR3 is TGTGCCAGTAGTATTGCAGGGGGCTGGGATTCACCCCTCCACTTT. As protein: CASSIAGGWDSPLHF.

The chain is built from TRBV6-1 and TRBJ1-1; 7 bases are shared with TRBD1. J gave up 5 bases and V 3 bases, and 9 bases lay outside the gene matches. Germline CDR1 and CDR2: MNHNS and SASEGT. The CDR3 has 15 residues. CDR3 bases: TGTGCCAGCAGTGAGAGACAGGGTCGAAGGACTGAAGCTTTCTTT. It is translated as CASSERQGRRTEAFF.

The chain employs TRBV6-2 or TRBV6-3 and TRBJ1-6; D not certain. Trimming took 2 bases from V and 9 from J, leaving 14 bases between them. Germline V gives CDR1 MNHEY, CDR2 SVGEGT. CDR3 length: 15 amino acids. CDR3 sequence: CASSYEGALGSPLHF. The CDR3 DNA is TGTGCCAGCAGTTACGAAGGTGCTCTAGGTTCACCCCTCCACTTT.

The chain uses TRBV19 and TRBJ2-3; the match to TRBD1 covers 7 bases. J lost 2 bases, V lost 6 bases, and 8 bases had no gene match. CDR3 length: 15 residues. CDR1 is LNHDA and CDR2 is SQIVND in the germline V gene (reference sequence). The CDR3 region is CASSVGGHPTDTQYF. The CDR3 DNA is TGTGCCAGTAGCGTAGGGGGCCACCCCACAGATACGCAGTATTTT.

The chain uses TRBV5-6 and TRBJ1-2; 12 nucleotides match TRBD1. Germline V CDR1 and CDR2: SGHDT, YYEEEE. V lost 4 bases and J lost 2; bases outside the gene matches: 9. The CDR3 covers 17 residues. The CDR3 protein is CASSEGTGGPKNYGYTF. The CDR3 bases are TGTGCCAGCAGCGAAGGGACAGGGGGCCCCAAGAACTATGGCTACACCTTC.

This chain uses TRBV6-5 with TRBJ2-5, with D perhaps matching TRBD1 (6 bases). The CDR3 is 13 residues long. The germline gives CDR1 MNHEY, CDR2 SVGAGI. The CDR3 sequence is CVSGQTILETQYF. The CDR3 nucleotides are TGTGTCTCCGGACAGACTATTTTAGAGACCCAGTACTTC.

The V and J genes are TRBV19 and TRBJ2-3; 9 bases map to TRBD2. The CDR3 extends over 15 amino acids. Germline V CDR1 and CDR2: LNHDA, SQIVND (reference sequence). V lost 3 bases and J lost 2; bases outside the gene matches: 3. The CDR3 sequence: CASSMGLASTDTQYF. For the CDR3, the DNA is TGTGCCAGTAGTATGGGACTAGCCTCCACAGATACGCAGTATTTT.

CDR3 in DNA: TGTGCCAGCAGTTCACAGGGGGCTGGCTACACCTTC. Amino acid sequence: CASSSQGAGYTF. The rearrangement uses TRBV28 and TRBJ1-2, with 9 bases identical to TRBD1. The junction had 1 base not matched to a gene; V was cut back by 4 bases and J by 7 bases. CDR1 and CDR2 (germline): MDHEN, SYDVKM. The CDR3 runs to 12 residues.

The chain joins TRBV30 to TRBJ2-6, with D tentatively TRBD1 (6 bases). The CDR3 spans 14 residues. Trimming pared 2 bases from V and 4 bases from J, leaving 9 bases between. Per germline, CDR1 GTSNPN and CDR2 SVGIG (reference sequence). This chain's CDR3 is CAWSWGQGANVLTF. In DNA, the CDR3 is TGTGCCTGGAGTTGGGGACAAGGGGCCAACGTCCTGACTTTC.

This clone appeared a single time. The chain combines TRBV5-6 with TRBJ2-1; D is perhaps TRBD1 (5 bases). Germline values: CDR1 SGHDT, CDR2 YYEEEE. The CDR3 covers 14 residues. Trimming removed 2 bases at V and 5 bases at J, with 11 bases between. The CDR3 region is CASSFEDRNNEQFF. CDR3 DNA sequence: TGTGCCAGCAGCTTCGAAGACAGAAACAATGAGCAGTTCTTC. Filled out from reference TRBV5-6 and TRBJ2-1, the complete variable domain reads DAGVTQSPTHLIKTRGQQVTLRCSPKSGHDTVSWYQQALGQGPQFIFQYYEEEERQRGNFPDRFSGHQFPNYSSELNVNALLLGDSALYLCASSFEDRNNEQFFGPGTRLTVL.

V is TRBV9 and J is TRBJ2-1, with TRBD1 matching 9 bases. This CDR3 region has 15 residues. The V and J ends lost 3 bases and 6 bases, in that order; junction bases with no gene match: 7. The germline V gene has CDR1 SGDLS and CDR2 YYNGEE. The CDR3 DNA is TGTGCCAGCAGCGGGGTGGGACAGGGTACCAATGAGCAGTTCTTC. It is translated as CASSGVGQGTNEQFF.

The chain links TRBV6-1 to TRBJ1-2; D may be TRBD1 (6 bases). Germline CDR1 MNHNS, CDR2 SASEGT. V was cut by 2 bases and J by 4 bases, with 14 bases left in between. The CDR3 runs 15 residues. For the CDR3, the DNA is TGTGCCAGCAGTGAATCGGGTACAGGGACCTATGGCTACACCTTC. Translating it yields CASSESGTGTYGYTF.

The chain recombines TRBV5-1 with TRBJ2-2, with D perhaps TRBD2 (5 bases). This CDR3 has 16 residues. The ends were cut back, 0 bases at V and 3 bases at J, with 12 bases in the middle. From germline, CDR1 is SGHRS and CDR2 YFSETQ. The CDR3 reads CASSLGVREYTGELFF. The CDR3 DNA reads TGCGCCAGCAGCTTGGGAGTGAGGGAGTACACCGGGGAGCTGTTTTTT.

The chain combines TRBV5-5 with TRBJ1-1; TRBD1 matches at 10 bases. The length of the CDR3 is 13 residues. The germline V gene has CDR1 SGHKS and CDR2 YYEKEE (reference sequence). V lost 4 bases to trimming and J lost 8 bases; unmatched junction nucleotides: 5. This CDR3 reads CASSTLGQGEAFF. CDR3 in DNA: TGTGCCAGCAGCACTCTGGGACAGGGGGAAGCTTTCTTT.

The J gene is TRBJ2-7, the V gene TRBV5-4; a weak D match, TRBD2 (5 bases). Germline V CDR1 and CDR2: SGHNT, YYREEE (reference sequence). Trimming took off 2 bases at V and 5 bases at J, with 11 bases between the two ends. This CDR3 is 13 amino acids long. CDR3 region: CASSFPGTNEQYF. The CDR3 DNA sequence: TGTGCCAGCAGCTTTCCGGGAACAAACGAGCAGTACTTC.

There are a few counts of this clone. The J gene is TRBJ2-2, the V gene TRBV7-9; 10 bases map to TRBD1. In germline, CDR1 is SEHNR, CDR2 FQNEAQ (reference sequence). This CDR3 has 18 amino acids. V shed 1 base and J 0 bases; nucleotides not matched to a gene: 5. Written as DNA, the CDR3 is TGTGCCAGCAGCTTAGGACAGGGGGCCCCCTCGAACACCGGGGAGCTGTTTTTT. Amino acids: CASSLGQGAPSNTGELFF.

The V gene is TRBV9, the J gene TRBJ1-2; the D gene is possibly TRBD1 (6 bases). Trimming removed 4 bases from V and 4 bases from J, with 17 bases in between. Germline V gene sequence: CDR1 SGDLS, CDR2 YYNGEE. There are 15 residues in the CDR3. CDR3 loop: CASSKGQGLSYGYTF. The CDR3 DNA reads as TGTGCCAGCAGCAAAGGCCAGGGGCTTTCCTATGGCTACACCTTC.

This clone was seen a few times. The J gene is TRBJ2-5, the V gene TRBV5-4; 7 bases map to TRBD2. V lost 2 bases and J lost 7; bases outside the gene matches: 11. The CDR3 loop spans 15 amino acids. CDR1 and CDR2 (germline): SGHNT, YYREEE (reference sequence). The chain's CDR3 is CASSFSGGGAMTQYF. For the CDR3, the DNA is TGTGCCAGCAGCTTTTCGGGGGGTGGGGCGATGACCCAGTACTTC. Full variable domain (missing parts from reference TRBV5-4 and TRBJ2-5): ETGVTQSPTHLIKTRGQQVTLRCSSQSGHNTVSWYQQALGQGPQFIFQYYREEENGRGNFPPRFSGLQFPNYSSELNVNALELDDSALYLCASSFSGGGAMTQYFGPGTRLLVL.

Here the CDR3 DNA reads TGTGCCAGCAGCCGGGAGGGTGCGAACACTGAAGCTTTCTTT. It is translated as CASSREGANTEAFF. The rearrangement uses TRBV4-2 and TRBJ1-1; no clear D. V was trimmed by 4 bases and J by 1 base, leaving 10 bases between them. The CDR3 is 14 amino acids. Germline loops: CDR1 LGHNA, CDR2 YNFKEQ.